The T cell receptor (beta chain) described here comes from a study of PD-1 blockade in classical Hodgkin lymphoma. The CDR3 is 19 amino acids. Germline trimming cut 6 bases from V and 1 base from J; bases unmatched to any gene: 10. Looked up from germline, CDR1 is SEHNR and CDR2 is FQNEAQ (reference sequence). Findings and limits, study-wide: Complete responders had baseline diversity similar to newly diagnosed patients.

Clones were read by immunoSEQ multiplex PCR, and TCRdb kept only the in-frame ones, dropping some. In the table there are around 20,000 clones, more than 70% of which are singletons. On this clone itself: Its target is unknown.

Time point defined: cycle 4 day 1 (C4D1), after 6 weeks of nivolumab. Each and every patient relapsed after autologous stem cell transplantation, and patients got differing brentuximab vedotin exposure. The sample was peripheral blood mononuclear cells (PBMCs), taken before the fourth cycle of nivolumab. The TCR sequence derives from a human donor with classical Hodgkin lymphoma. The chain employs TRBV7-9 and TRBJ2-2; 14 bases are a match to TRBD2. The CDR3 nucleotides read TGTGCCAGCAGACAAACCGGGACTAGCGGGAGTGAGAACACCGGGGAGCTGTTTTTT. Its translation is CASRQTGTSGSENTGELFF.